The 32 T cell receptor beta chains listed next were all sequenced from one sample in a study of Graves' ophthalmopathy and Graves' hyperthyroidism. RNA transcripts were the source from which TCR beta CDR3 regions were amplified. Investigators did first-round RT-PCR with HTBI primers, then second-round multiplex PCR. TCRdb re-analysed the multiplex PCR reads in MiXCR, keeping a single row per CDR3 protein. The sample consists of about 200,000 distinct CDR3 sequences, 29% of them appearing once. Sequences were obtained from peripheral blood. These receptors came from a middle-aged man with Graves' ophthalmopathy.

This clonotype was seen a single time. The V call is TRBV24-1, the J call TRBJ2-5, with D perhaps assigned TRBD1 or TRBD2 (5 bases each). This CDR3 contains 11 residues. Trimming left V 5 bases short and J 5 bases short, with 5 bases between. Germline CDR1 reads KGHDR; CDR2 reads SFDVKD. The CDR3 coding sequence is TGTGCCACCAGTGGGGGGGAGACCCAGTACTTC. Protein: CATSGGETQYF.

This clonotype occurred many times. The chain recombines TRBV20-1 with TRBJ1-5; 7 bases align to TRBD1. V shed 5 bases, J shed 4 bases, and the junction held 8 bases outside the gene matches. Per germline, CDR1 DFQATT and CDR2 SNEGSKA (reference sequence). The length of the CDR3 is 14 residues. The CDR3 DNA reads as TGCAGTGCTCGTCGACAGGGTCGAAATCAGCCCCAGCATTTT. Translation: CSARRQGRNQPQHF.

The chain couples TRBV6-2 or TRBV6-3 to TRBJ2-5; D uncertain. Trimming shortened V by 9 bases and J by 5 bases, and 22 bases separated the two germline ends. Germline CDR1 is MNHEY and CDR2 is SVGEGT. CDR3 length equals 15 residues. CDR3 loop: CASAPSVAGLETQYF. DNA for the CDR3: TGTGCCAGTGCCCCCTCAGTGGCCGGGCTCGAGACCCAGTACTTC.

The chain has TRBV12-3 or TRBV12-4 and TRBJ2-5; 11 bases fit TRBD1. Trimming removed 5 bases from V and 5 bases from J; junction bases left unmatched: 10. The CDR3 runs to 16 residues. The CDR3 nucleotides are TGTGCCAGCAGTCCGACGGGACAGGGGGTATGGGAGACCCAGTACTTC. Translating gives CASSPTGQGVWETQYF.

In this sample, this clonotype turned up many times. This rearrangement joins TRBV5-8 to TRBJ2-7, with D possibly matching TRBD1 (6 bases). The CDR3 is made up of 15 amino acids. CDR1 is SGHTS and CDR2 is YDEGEE in the germline V gene. Trimming shortened V by 0 bases and J by 2 bases, and 12 bases separated the two germline ends. CDR3 nucleotide sequence: TGTGCCAGCAGCTTGGCCCCAGGGGACCCCTACGAGCAGTACTTC. Protein: CASSLAPGDPYEQYF.

This clonotype was counted many times. The chain uses TRBV28 and TRBJ1-5, with 7 bases lining up with TRBD1. The CDR3 is made up of 18 amino acids. V shed 5 bases, J shed 2 bases, and the junction held 15 bases outside the gene matches. The germline CDR1 and CDR2 sequences are MDHEN and SYDVKM. The CDR3 region is CASSPFGDREIGNQPQHF. The CDR3 nucleotides read TGTGCCAGCAGTCCGTTTGGGGACAGAGAGATAGGCAATCAGCCCCAGCATTTT. The whole variable domain, remainder taken from reference TRBV28 and TRBJ1-5, is DVKVTQSSRYLVKRTGEKVFLECVQDMDHENMFWYRQDPGLGLRLIYFSYDVKMKEKGDIPEGYSVSREKKERFSLILESASTNQTSMYLCASSPFGDREIGNQPQHFGDGTRLSIL.

The gene calls are TRBV2 and TRBJ2-7; D gene ambiguous. Trimming pared 6 bases from V and 7 bases from J, leaving 10 bases between. The CDR3 totals 11 residues. Germline V gene lookup returns CDR1 SNHLY and CDR2 FYNNEI. Here the CDR3 DNA reads TGTGCCAGCAGGGTCCAGCGTGAGCAGTACTTC. Residues: CASRVQREQYF.

This sequence joins TRBV19 and TRBJ1-2; 7 bases map to TRBD1. The CDR3 runs 13 residues. V lost 8 bases and J lost 8; bases outside the gene matches: 11. Looked up from germline, CDR1 is LNHDA and CDR2 is SQIVND (reference sequence). CDR3 sequence: CASRRTGSLGYTF. Written as DNA, the CDR3 is TGTGCCAGTCGACGGACAGGCTCTTTAGGCTACACCTTC.

This sequence joins TRBV28 and TRBJ1-5, with D uncertain. The CDR3 contains 12 residues. Trimming stripped 8 bases from V and 0 bases from J, with 5 bases between. CDR1 is MDHEN and CDR2 is SYDVKM in the germline V gene. In DNA form, the CDR3 reads TGTGCCAGCCGAATTAGCAATCAGCCCCAGCATTTT. The encoded protein is CASRISNQPQHF. Together with reference TRBV28 and TRBJ1-5, the CDR3 gives the full variable domain: DVKVTQSSRYLVKRTGEKVFLECVQDMDHENMFWYRQDPGLGLRLIYFSYDVKMKEKGDIPEGYSVSREKKERFSLILESASTNQTSMYLCASRISNQPQHFGDGTRLSIL.

This clonotype came up many times. J is TRBJ2-7 and V is TRBV6-2 or TRBV6-3, with 11 bases fitting TRBD2. V gave up 8 bases and J gave up 0 bases; unmatched junction bases: 3. This CDR3 has 14 amino acids. The V gene's germline CDR1 is MNHEY and CDR2 SVGEGT. The CDR3 loop reads CASATSGGSYEQYF. The CDR3 DNA is TGTGCCAGCGCTACTAGCGGGGGCTCCTACGAGCAGTACTTC.

At least ten counts were recorded for this clonotype. The V call is TRBV15, the J call TRBJ1-5; D unresolved. V dropped 3 bases and J dropped 3 bases, with 6 bases sitting between them. Germline assignment: CDR1 LNHNV and CDR2 YYDKDF (reference sequence). The CDR3 is 13 residues long. CDR3 amino acids: CATSRGINQPQHF. DNA for the CDR3: TGTGCCACCAGCAGGGGGATCAATCAGCCCCAGCATTTT.

This clonotype showed up many times. V is TRBV6-5 and J is TRBJ1-3, with TRBD1 matching 8 bases. The CDR3 consists of 16 residues. J lost 2 bases, V lost 2 bases, and 5 bases had no gene match. Germline CDR1 reads MNHEY; CDR2 reads SVGAGI. CDR3 residues: CASSYRQGIAGNTIYF. The CDR3 DNA sequence: TGTGCCAGCAGTTACCGACAGGGGATTGCTGGAAACACCATATATTTT.

This clonotype was observed at least ten times. V gene TRBV6-2 or TRBV6-3 combines with J gene TRBJ2-4, with D maybe TRBD2 (5 bases). V gave up 10 bases and J gave up 8 bases, with 9 bases separating them. The CDR3 extends over 10 amino acids. CDR1 is MNHEY and CDR2 is SVGEGT in the germline V gene. CDR3 sequence reads: CATEGDIQYF. CDR3 bases: TGTGCCACCGAGGGTGACATTCAGTACTTC.

The J gene is TRBJ1-1, the V gene TRBV29-1, with 9 nucleotides matching TRBD1. The V gene's germline CDR1 is SQVTM and CDR2 ANQGSEA. The CDR3 is 12 residues long. V was pared by 4 bases and J by 7 bases, with 4 bases of the junction left unmatched. The CDR3 region is CSVGTGAYEAFF. CDR3 sequence (DNA): TGCAGCGTTGGGACAGGGGCCTATGAAGCTTTCTTT.

The rearrangement uses TRBV6-2 or TRBV6-3 and TRBJ2-7; D might be TRBD2 (5 bases). The CDR3 totals 16 residues. The germline V gene has CDR1 MNHEY and CDR2 SVGEGT. The V end lost 6 bases, the J end lost 6 bases, and 24 bases lay between the germline ends. This CDR3 is CASSNGKDNRGAEQYF. CDR3 nucleotide sequence: TGTGCCAGCAGCAACGGGAAAGATAACCGGGGAGCCGAGCAGTACTTC.

The sample holds many counts of this clonotype. This chain links TRBV28 with TRBJ1-5; D might be TRBD1 (6 bases). Germline lookup yields CDR1 MDHEN and CDR2 SYDVKM. The V end lost 3 bases, the J end lost 4 bases, and 13 bases lay between the germline ends. The CDR3 contains 15 residues. In DNA form, the CDR3 reads TGTGCCAGCAGTTTTAGGGGGGGACTAAATCAGCCCCAGCATTTT. It translates to CASSFRGGLNQPQHF.

In its sample, this clonotype was seen many times. V and J are TRBV6-1 and TRBJ2-4; D is possibly TRBD1 (8 bases). Germline CDR1 MNHNS, CDR2 SASEGT. V gave up 6 bases and J gave up 8 bases, with 14 bases separating them. This CDR3 is built from 13 residues. The CDR3 sequence is CASSGQGGDIQYF. CDR3 nucleotide sequence: TGTGCCAGCAGCGGACAGGGAGGGGACATTCAGTACTTC.

This clonotype was counted many times. CDR3 amino acids: CASSHGTGSEAFF. As DNA, the CDR3 is TGTGCCAGCAGCCACGGGACAGGGTCTGAAGCTTTCTTT. This sequence joins TRBV3-1 and TRBJ1-1; 9 bases are shared with TRBD1. J gave up 6 bases and V 3 bases, and 2 bases lay outside the gene matches. The CDR3 extends over 13 amino acids. The germline V gene has CDR1 LGHDT and CDR2 YNNKEL (reference sequence).

To note about this clonotype: A much larger clone sits a single nucleotide away, making a read error possible. The chain employs TRBV11-2 and TRBJ1-5, with TRBD1 identical over 8 bases. This CDR3 contains 14 residues. CDR1 and CDR2 from the germline V gene are SGHAT and FQNNGV. The J segment lost 5 bases and the V segment lost 3 bases, leaving 3 bases of the junction unmatched. The CDR3 DNA is TGTGCCAGCAGCTTCGGACAGGGTCATCAGCCCCAGCATTTT. Translated, it gives CASSFGQGHQPQHF.

This clonotype was recorded many times. The gene calls are TRBV5-5 and TRBJ2-5, with 8 nucleotides matching TRBD1. The germline V gene has CDR1 SGHKS and CDR2 YYEKEE (reference sequence). This CDR3 is 14 amino acids long. V lost 3 bases and J lost 2; bases outside the gene matches: 3. The chain's CDR3 is CASSSDREQETQYF. CDR3 DNA: TGTGCCAGCAGCTCGGACAGGGAGCAAGAGACCCAGTACTTC.

A note on this clonotype: A clone one base away is much larger, so this may be a read error. The chain links TRBV14 to TRBJ1-1; D call uncertain. The CDR3 extends over 15 amino acids. V shed 1 base and J shed 4 bases, with 13 bases lying between them. Germline V gene lookup returns CDR1 SGHDN and CDR2 FVKESK. DNA of the CDR3: TGTGCCAGCAGCCAAGGAGAGGGTGGCTTCACTGAAGCTTTCTTT. Translating gives CASSQGEGGFTEAFF.

The chain joins TRBV28 to TRBJ2-4, with TRBD1 matching over 8 bases. Trimming removed 4 bases from V and 4 bases from J; junction bases left unmatched: 18. This CDR3 has 19 residues. CDR1 is MDHEN, CDR2 SYDVKM, per germline. CDR3 amino acids: CASSSTGGQAFGAKNIQYF. As DNA, the CDR3 is TGTGCCAGCAGTTCGACCGGGGGACAGGCCTTCGGAGCAAAAAACATTCAGTACTTC.

This clonotype showed up many times. V usage is TRBV9 and J usage is TRBJ2-6; tentatively, D is TRBD1 or TRBD2 (5 bases each). V gave up 3 bases and J gave up 0 bases, with 10 bases separating them. Germline CDR1 is SGDLS and CDR2 is YYNGEE. CDR3 length equals 16 residues. The CDR3 sequence: CASSARGDSGANVLTF. CDR3 nucleotides: TGTGCCAGCAGCGCCCGAGGGGACTCTGGGGCCAACGTCCTGACTTTC.

Ten or more counts support this clonotype. The chain has TRBV5-1 and TRBJ1-2; D is undetermined. CDR1 is SGHRS, CDR2 YFSETQ, per germline. The CDR3 is 14 residues long. Trimming removed 4 bases at V and 8 bases at J, with 18 bases between. The chain's CDR3 is CASSRLTTTVGYTF. The CDR3 DNA sequence: TGCGCCAGCAGCCGGTTGACTACTACGGTCGGCTACACCTTC.

The chain recombines TRBV28 with TRBJ1-2; 9 bases align to TRBD1. CDR1 is MDHEN, CDR2 SYDVKM, per germline. The trim removed 8 bases at V and 9 bases at J, leaving 13 bases unmatched. This CDR3 region has 14 residues. In DNA, the CDR3 is TGTGCCAGCCTTAGTTCCGGGACAGGGATCAGCTACACCTTC. Translated, it gives CASLSSGTGISYTF.

The CDR3: CASSLGTSGTETQYF. DNA of the CDR3: TGTGCCAGCAGTTTAGGGACTAGCGGGACAGAGACCCAGTACTTC. The chain recombines TRBV12-3 or TRBV12-4 with TRBJ2-5; the match to TRBD2 covers 12 bases. The CDR3 contains 15 residues. V lost 1 base to trimming and J lost 4 bases; unmatched junction nucleotides: 1.

This clonotype was picked up many times. CDR3 loop: CASSLGRLLAGVREQYF. DNA for the CDR3: TGTGCCAGCAGTTTAGGGAGGCTACTAGCGGGAGTTCGCGAGCAGTACTTC. This chain connects TRBV12-3 or TRBV12-4 to TRBJ2-7, with 11 bases lining up with TRBD2. After removal of 1 base from V and 6 bases from J, the junction contained 11 bases not matched to a gene. The CDR3 totals 17 residues.

This clonotype was counted a few times. The chain employs TRBV6-5 and TRBJ2-2, with no clear D. Germline-derived CDR1 and CDR2 are MNHEY and SVGAGI. The CDR3 runs to 14 residues. V lost 2 bases, J lost 1 base, and 5 bases lay in between. The CDR3 DNA reads as TGTGCCAGCAGTTACAGACTGAACACCGGGGAGCTGTTTTTT. Residues: CASSYRLNTGELFF.

This clonotype was detected many times. The chain combines TRBV11-1 with TRBJ2-7; 16 nucleotides line up with TRBD2. This CDR3 is built from 19 residues. J was trimmed by 6 bases and V by 1 base; bases with no gene match: 12. Germline loops: CDR1 SGHAT, CDR2 FQDESV (reference sequence). CDR3 loop: CASSLGSGTSGRALIEQYF. The CDR3 DNA follows: TGTGCCAGCAGCTTAGGCTCCGGGACTAGCGGGAGGGCACTGATCGAGCAGTACTTC.

This clonotype was counted many times. This CDR3 reads CATLRDSNTGELFF. The CDR3, as DNA: TGTGCCACCCTCAGGGACAGTAACACCGGGGAGCTGTTTTTT. V usage is TRBV19 and J usage is TRBJ2-2; TRBD1 aligns across 7 bases. Germline V gene data show CDR1 as LNHDA and CDR2 as SQIVND (reference sequence). Trimming cost V 10 bases and J 2 bases; bases outside gene matches: 7. The CDR3 covers 14 residues. The variable domain in full, with the rest retrieved from reference TRBV19 and TRBJ2-2, is DGGITQSPKYLFRKEGQNVTLSCEQNLNHDAMYWYRQDPGQGLRLIYYSQIVNDFQKGDIAEGYSVSREKKESFPLTVTSAQKNPTAFYLCATLRDSNTGELFFGEGSRLTVL.

This sequence joins TRBV15 and TRBJ1-2; the D is unclear. V lost 0 bases and J lost 0, with 8 bases in between. The CDR3 runs 15 residues. Germline values: CDR1 LNHNV, CDR2 YYDKDF (reference sequence). The CDR3 DNA is TGTGCCACCAGCAGAGAGGTCGGCTCTAACTATGGCTACACCTTC. Its protein product is CATSREVGSNYGYTF.

This rearrangement joins TRBV12-3 or TRBV12-4 to TRBJ2-5; 7 nucleotides line up with TRBD2. The junction had 11 bases not matched to a gene; V was cut back by 5 bases and J by 5 bases. This CDR3 comprises 15 residues. The CDR3 region is CASSLSAGRTETQYF. As DNA, the CDR3 is TGTGCCAGCAGTCTCTCAGCGGGGAGGACGGAGACCCAGTACTTC.